This passage covers 15 T cell receptor beta chains from one sample sequenced in a study of identical twins. TCRdb re-analysed the 5' RACE reads in MiXCR, keeping a single row per CDR3 protein. The data show more than 400,000 distinct CDR3 sequences, around 15% seen once. These same data were also listed under a study on yellow fever vaccine responses in identical twins.

The sequenced sample was CD4+ T cells sorted from blood. The receptors originated from a woman between 18 and 29 years old in good health.

This clonotype was seen at least ten times. This sequence joins TRBV20-1 and TRBJ2-7; either TRBD1 or TRBD2 may supply D (5 bases each). CDR1 is DFQATT and CDR2 is SNEGSKA in the germline V gene (reference sequence). The CDR3 spans 13 residues. V dropped 6 bases and J dropped 4 bases, with 16 bases sitting between them. The CDR3: CSAQHGTGYEQYV. Written as DNA, the CDR3 is TGCAGTGCCCAGCATGGGACGGGTTACGAGCAGTACGTC.

The chain combines TRBV11-1 with TRBJ2-2; 10 nucleotides match TRBD2. There are 19 residues in the CDR3. The junction had 12 bases not matched to a gene; V was cut back by 3 bases and J by 2 bases. The germline CDR1 and CDR2 sequences are SGHAT and FQDESV (reference sequence). The DNA of the CDR3 is TGTGCCAGCAGCTTGTGGTTAACCGGACTAGCGGCCAACACCGGGGAGCTGTTTTTT. Translating it yields CASSLWLTGLAANTGELFF. The complete variable domain, with remaining parts taken from reference TRBV11-1 and TRBJ2-2, reads EAEVAQSPRYKITEKSQAVAFWCDPISGHATLYWYRQILGQGPELLVQFQDESVVDDSQLPKDRFSAERLKGVDSTLKIQPAELGDSAMYLCASSLWLTGLAANTGELFFGEGSRLTVL.

The table lists this clonotype with a few counts. The CDR3 region has the DNA TGTGCCAGCGGGGCAGATACGCAGTATTTT. Protein sequence: CASGADTQYF. V is TRBV12-3 or TRBV12-4 and J is TRBJ2-3; D is undetermined. The CDR3 has 10 residues. Trimming cost V 8 bases and J 4 bases, with 4 bases left between them.

The rearrangement links TRBV10-2 to TRBJ2-5; D may match TRBD1 or TRBD2 (5 bases each). The CDR3 has 13 residues. Germline V gene sequence: CDR1 WSHSY, CDR2 SAAADI. Trimming cost V 10 bases and J 2 bases, with 14 bases left between them. This CDR3 is CATSRGRQETQYF. CDR3 sequence (DNA): TGCGCCACCTCGAGGGGACGACAAGAGACCCAGTACTTC.

The chain recombines TRBV10-3 with TRBJ1-6; D remains unclear. Germline CDR1 reads ENHRY; CDR2 reads SYGVKD. The CDR3 is 14 amino acids. Trimming stripped 0 bases from V and 9 bases from J, with 9 bases between. CDR3 loop: CAISESGSPSPLHF. CDR3 in DNA: TGTGCCATCAGTGAGTCGGGATCCCCTTCACCCCTCCACTTT.

The rearrangement joins TRBV29-1 to TRBJ2-1; 16 bases are shared with TRBD2. Germline CDR1 and CDR2: SQVTM and ANQGSEA. The V segment lost 7 bases and the J segment 12 bases; nucleotides outside the gene matches: 12. The CDR3 covers 15 residues. The chain's CDR3 is CSGSPGLAGGPGQFF. As DNA, the CDR3 is TGCAGCGGCTCGCCGGGACTAGCGGGAGGGCCAGGGCAGTTCTTC.

The chain couples TRBV12-3 or TRBV12-4 to TRBJ2-1; TRBD2 matches at 12 bases. The CDR3 contains 17 residues. With V trimmed by 3 bases and J by 6 bases, 9 bases remained unmatched. The CDR3 region is CASSFPSLAGGPNEQFF. The DNA of the CDR3 is TGTGCCAGCAGTTTTCCCTCCCTAGCGGGAGGGCCCAATGAGCAGTTCTTC.

The chain carries TRBV28 and TRBJ2-2, with D possibly being TRBD1 (6 bases). Trimming removed 2 bases from V and 4 bases from J, with 11 bases in between. The CDR3 length is 15 residues. Germline values: CDR1 MDHEN, CDR2 SYDVKM. The CDR3 loop reads CASSLQGHGTGELFF. CDR3 nucleotides: TGTGCCAGCAGTTTACAGGGACACGGCACCGGGGAGCTGTTTTTT.

In this sample, this clonotype turned up a few times. The gene calls are TRBV7-6 and TRBJ2-1; 11 bases match TRBD2. Germline values: CDR1 SGHVS, CDR2 FNYEAQ. The CDR3 loop spans 16 amino acids. V shed 5 bases, J shed 3 bases, and the junction held 6 bases outside the gene matches. CDR3 residues: CASSVTSGGFYNEQFF. CDR3 bases: TGTGCCAGCAGCGTAACTAGCGGGGGTTTCTACAATGAGCAGTTCTTC.

This clonotype occurred a few times. This chain joins TRBV24-1 and TRBJ2-1; 9 nucleotides agree with TRBD2. The CDR3 is 16 residues long. Losses at the gene ends were 5 bases for V and 0 bases for J; bases not matched to a gene: 4. Germline-derived CDR1 and CDR2 are KGHDR and SFDVKD. CDR3 in DNA: TGTGCCACCAGTGGCCTAGCGGGAAGCTCCTACAATGAGCAGTTCTTC. Its translation is CATSGLAGSSYNEQFF.

The table lists this clonotype with a few counts. The rearrangement uses TRBV29-1 and TRBJ2-1; a weak D match, TRBD2 (5 bases). Germline V gene sequence: CDR1 SQVTM, CDR2 ANQGSEA. V was clipped by 7 bases and J by 9 bases, with 13 bases between them. The CDR3 is 11 residues long. CDR3 region: CSGGQHGEQFF. The CDR3, as DNA: TGCAGCGGAGGGCAACACGGTGAGCAGTTCTTC.

V gene TRBV6-2 or TRBV6-3 combines with J gene TRBJ2-7, with 10 bases identical to TRBD2. This CDR3 spans 14 amino acids. V lost 9 bases to trimming and J lost 0 bases; unmatched junction nucleotides: 5. Germline-derived CDR1 and CDR2 are MNHEY and SVGEGT. CDR3 DNA: TGTGCCAGTAACGGGACTAGCGACTCCTACGAGCAGTACTTC. Residues: CASNGTSDSYEQYF.

The gene calls are TRBV29-1 and TRBJ2-7; tentative D call: TRBD2 (6 bases). V was shortened by 0 bases and J by 3 bases, with 15 bases between the two germline ends. Germline V gives CDR1 SQVTM, CDR2 ANQGSEA. The CDR3 loop spans 15 amino acids. Here the CDR3 reads CSVEDRVSGNYEQYF. CDR3 DNA sequence: TGCAGCGTTGAAGATCGGGTTAGCGGTAACTACGAGCAGTACTTC.

This clonotype was observed a few times. The V and J genes are TRBV2 and TRBJ2-4; D is unclear. CDR3 length equals 15 residues. V was pared by 4 bases and J by 0 bases, with 10 bases between. In germline, CDR1 is SNHLY, CDR2 FYNNEI. The CDR3 DNA follows: TGTGCCAGCAGTGGAGCAGCCCTAGCCAAAAACATTCAGTACTTC. This sequence encodes CASSGAALAKNIQYF.

This chain connects TRBV10-3 to TRBJ1-2; D unresolved. Trimming took 8 bases from V and 6 from J, leaving 22 bases between them. The CDR3 loop spans 15 amino acids. Germline CDR1 and CDR2: ENHRY and SYGVKD. The CDR3 spells CAISSSDSQRHGYTF. The CDR3 bases are TGTGCCATCTCCTCATCGGACTCACAACGACATGGCTACACCTTC.